The text below deals with one T cell receptor beta chain. Germline V lookup: CDR1 LGHDT, CDR2 YNNKEL (reference sequence). The ends were cut back, 2 bases at V and 0 bases at J, with 4 bases in the middle. The CDR3 runs to 14 residues. Original data processing: The assay estimated nucleated cells by amplifying reference gene primers. Profiled with immunoSEQ multiplex PCR; TCRdb holds only in-frame clones, not every one. V and J calls and clone size follow that table, whereas D and trimming were derived from the DNA. In the table there are about 180,000 clones, 85% to 90% of which are singletons. The sample is drawn from a study of blood T cell repertoires in COVID-19. On the study more broadly: The United States, Italy and Spain supplied acute and convalescent COVID-19 samples. Sources were T cells, B-cell-depleted T cells, or PBMCs; the material itself was cDNA or gDNA.

The sample comprised peripheral blood. The chain links TRBV3-1 (or the pseudogene TRBV3-2) to TRBJ2-2, with D unresolved. This clonotype was obtained from a man between 65 and 79 years old with active or convalescent COVID-19. DNA of the CDR3: TGTGCCAGCAGCCAAAACACGAACACCGGGGAGCTGTTTTTT. Its translation: CASSQNTNTGELFF.